One sample yielded the 5 T cell receptor beta chains listed below, sequenced in a study of T cells in Graves' hyperthyroidism and ophthalmopathy. TCR beta CDR3 regions were amplified from RNA. A set of HTBI primers served as the primers for a first-round RT-PCR of the TCR CDR3. TCRdb re-called the multiplex PCR reads with MiXCR, one entry per CDR3 protein. This table holds 500,000 to 600,000 distinct CDR3 sequences, around 17% found once. Material: blood. The receptors stem from a woman aged 18-30 years with Graves' hyperthyroidism.

This clonotype was seen repeatedly, ten times or more. The gene calls are TRBV2 and TRBJ1-5, with D possibly TRBD1 on 5 matching bases. V lost 4 bases and J 0 bases, leaving 10 bases between the germline ends. Germline V gene sequence: CDR1 SNHLY, CDR2 FYNNEI. The CDR3 is 15 residues long. The chain's CDR3 is CASSAGLLSNQPQHF. The CDR3 DNA reads TGTGCCAGCAGTGCGGGACTCCTTAGCAATCAGCCCCAGCATTTT.

The chain couples TRBV18 to TRBJ1-2; D is undetermined. The CDR3 sequence is 14 residues long. The V gene lost 3 bases and the J gene lost 4 bases, with 12 bases spanning the gap. CDR1 KGHSH and CDR2 LQKENI come from the germline V gene. CDR3 bases: TGTGCCAGCTCACCGATGTCTGAGTTCTATGGCTACACCTTC. The encoded protein is CASSPMSEFYGYTF.

This clonotype was observed many times. The chain combines TRBV5-1 with TRBJ2-7; no clear D. Trimming removed 3 bases from V and 2 bases from J, with 9 bases in between. This CDR3 comprises 13 residues. Germline V gives CDR1 SGHRS, CDR2 YFSETQ. The CDR3 DNA sequence: TGCGCCAGCAGCTCAACACCGACCTACGAGCAGTACTTC. Its translation is CASSSTPTYEQYF. The whole variable domain, filled in from reference TRBV5-1 and TRBJ2-7, reads KAGVTQTPRYLIKTRGQQVTLSCSPISGHRSVSWYQQTPGQGLQFLFEYFSETQRNKGNFPGRFSGRQFSNSRSEMNVSTLELGDSALYLCASSSTPTYEQYFGPGTRLTVT.

The chain employs TRBV27 and TRBJ1-2, with 8 bases matching TRBD1. With 5 bases clipped from V and 2 bases from J, the junction kept 10 bases outside the gene matches. Germline loops: CDR1 MNHEY, CDR2 SMNVEV (reference sequence). The CDR3 sequence is 16 residues long. This CDR3 reads CASSPRLQGGNYGYTF. The CDR3 nucleotides read TGTGCCAGCAGTCCCCGCCTACAGGGGGGAAACTATGGCTACACCTTC.

This clonotype occurred many times. The chain links TRBV6-1 to TRBJ1-1; the D is unclear. In germline, CDR1 is MNHNS, CDR2 SASEGT. V lost 4 bases to trimming and J lost 1 base, with 16 bases between them. The CDR3 length is 16 residues. CDR3 sequence reads: CASSGHYRSQNTEAFF. In DNA, the CDR3 is TGTGCCAGCAGTGGACACTACCGATCCCAGAACACTGAAGCTTTCTTT.